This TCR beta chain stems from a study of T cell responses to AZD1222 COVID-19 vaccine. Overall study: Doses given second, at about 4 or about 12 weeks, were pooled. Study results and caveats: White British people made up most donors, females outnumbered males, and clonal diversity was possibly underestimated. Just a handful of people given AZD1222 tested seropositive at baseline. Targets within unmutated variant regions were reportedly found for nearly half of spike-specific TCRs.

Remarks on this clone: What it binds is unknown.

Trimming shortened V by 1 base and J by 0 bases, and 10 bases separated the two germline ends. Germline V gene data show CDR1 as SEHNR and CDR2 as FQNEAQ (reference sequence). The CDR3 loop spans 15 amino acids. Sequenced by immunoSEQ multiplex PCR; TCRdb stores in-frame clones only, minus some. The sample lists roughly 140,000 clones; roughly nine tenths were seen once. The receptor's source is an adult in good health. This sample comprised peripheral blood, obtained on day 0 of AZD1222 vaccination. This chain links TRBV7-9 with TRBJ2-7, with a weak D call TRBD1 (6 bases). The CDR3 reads CASSLVLTGSYEQYF. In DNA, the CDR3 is TGTGCCAGCAGCTTAGTTTTGACAGGCTCCTACGAGCAGTACTTC.